This record covers a single T cell receptor beta chain. Its target is not known. Germline CDR1 reads MRHNA; CDR2 reads SNTAGT. The CDR3 length is 14 residues. The V end was cut by 10 bases, the J end by 1 base, with 17 bases between. These data come from a study of OX40 agonist ivuxolimab in advanced cancers. Sequencing was performed with immunoSEQ multiplex PCR; in TCRdb, only in-frame clones are kept and a portion is missing. The sample lists 70,000 to 90,000 clones; approximately 86% were seen once. Study-wide points: At doses 0.1 to 3.0 mg/kg, CD4+ and CD8+ clones expanded.

The gene calls are TRBV6-4 and TRBJ2-7; no firm D call. The material sequenced was CD4+ or CD8+ T cells sorted from blood, taken in a trial of the OX40 agonist ivuxolimab. The receptor was isolated from an adult with an advanced solid tumor such as melanoma, head and neck, liver or kidney cancer. The CDR3: CATKHRLFSYEQYF. The DNA for the CDR3 is TGTGCCACCAAACATAGGCTGTTTTCCTACGAGCAGTACTTC.